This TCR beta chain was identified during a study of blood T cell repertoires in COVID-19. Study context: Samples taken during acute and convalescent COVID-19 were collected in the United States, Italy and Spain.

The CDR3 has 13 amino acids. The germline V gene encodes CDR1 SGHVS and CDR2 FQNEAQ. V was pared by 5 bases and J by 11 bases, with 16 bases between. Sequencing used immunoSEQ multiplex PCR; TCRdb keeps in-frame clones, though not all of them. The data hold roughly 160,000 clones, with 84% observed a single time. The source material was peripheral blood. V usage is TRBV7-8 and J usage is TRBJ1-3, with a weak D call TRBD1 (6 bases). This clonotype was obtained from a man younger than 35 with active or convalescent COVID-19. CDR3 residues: CASSRAPKGAIYF. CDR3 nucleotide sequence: TGTGCCAGCAGCCGGGCCCCAAAGGGGGCCATATATTTT. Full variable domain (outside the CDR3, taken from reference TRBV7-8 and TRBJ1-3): GAGVSQSPRYKVAKRGQDVALRCDPISGHVSLFWYQQALGQGPEFLTYFQNEAQLDKSGLPSDRFFAERPEGSVSTLKIQRTQQEDSAVYLCASSRAPKGAIYFGEGSWLTVV.